Following are 10 T cell receptor beta chains from one sample sequenced in a study of blood T cell repertoires in COVID-19. Clones were read by immunoSEQ multiplex PCR, and TCRdb kept only the in-frame ones, dropping some. The table has about 110,000 clones, 65% to 80% seen once. The specimen was peripheral blood. The receptors stem from a man in his 70s with active or convalescent COVID-19.

This clone was found a few times. This rearrangement joins TRBV28 to TRBJ2-7, with TRBD1 matching over 7 bases. The CDR3 consists of 14 residues. The ends lost 6 bases at V and 3 bases at J; junction bases unmatched: 8. The V gene's germline CDR1 is MDHEN and CDR2 SYDVKM. CDR3 nucleotide sequence: TGTGCCAGCAGCTCATCCGGGACAGTCTACGAGCAGTACTTC. Its protein product is CASSSSGTVYEQYF.

V and J are TRBV6-5 and TRBJ2-3; TRBD2 matches at 7 bases. There are 14 residues in the CDR3. V was pared by 6 bases and J by 2 bases, with 5 bases of the junction left unmatched. CDR1 and CDR2 (germline): MNHEY, SVGAGI. The CDR3 loop reads CASSLAASTDTQYF. In nucleotides, the CDR3 is TGTGCCAGCAGCCTAGCGGCGTCCACAGATACGCAGTATTTT.

This chain links TRBV10-3 with TRBJ2-1, with D perhaps matching TRBD1 (6 bases). CDR3 length: 14 amino acids. Germline CDR1 reads ENHRY; CDR2 reads SYGVKD. Trimming pared 10 bases from V and 4 bases from J, leaving 17 bases between. CDR3 sequence reads: CATHREGGYNEQFF. The CDR3 region has the DNA TGTGCCACTCACAGGGAAGGTGGGTACAATGAGCAGTTCTTC.

V is TRBV7-9 and J is TRBJ1-1; a possible D gene is TRBD1 (5 bases). Looked up from germline, CDR1 is SEHNR and CDR2 is FQNEAQ (reference sequence). The CDR3 length is 16 residues. Trimming left V 7 bases short and J 2 bases short, with 20 bases between. The CDR3 DNA follows: TGTGCCAGCACTTCATTTCGGATAAGGGGTAACACTGAAGCTTTCTTT. Translating gives CASTSFRIRGNTEAFF.

V is TRBV5-1 and J is TRBJ2-7; D might be TRBD1 (6 bases). The ends were cut back, 0 bases at V and 4 bases at J, with 20 bases in the middle. The CDR3 is made up of 17 amino acids. Germline assignment: CDR1 SGHRS and CDR2 YFSETQ. The CDR3 bases are TGCGCCAGCAGCTTGGTGGGCGTGGGGGCAGGCAATTACGAGCAGTACTTC. It encodes CASSLVGVGAGNYEQYF.

This clone was seen only a few times. V gene TRBV7-3 combines with J gene TRBJ2-2, with D unresolved. Looked up from germline, CDR1 is SGHTA and CDR2 is FQGTGA. Trimming left V 5 bases short and J 5 bases short, with 9 bases between. The CDR3 sequence is 13 residues long. The CDR3 spells CASSREVTGELFF. The CDR3 nucleotides read TGTGCCAGCAGCCGAGAAGTGACCGGGGAGCTGTTTTTT.

This clone appeared a few times. The chain links TRBV7-9 to TRBJ2-1; 14 bases are shared with TRBD2. The CDR3 runs to 14 residues. Per the germline V gene, CDR1 is SEHNR and CDR2 is FQNEAQ (reference sequence). V trimming: 3 bases; J trimming: 15 bases; junction bases outside the gene matches: 7. The CDR3 is CASSLGLAGEGMFF. For the CDR3, the DNA is TGTGCCAGCAGCTTGGGACTAGCGGGGGAGGGAATGTTCTTC.

This clone has more than one count but fewer than ten. V is TRBV29-1 and J is TRBJ2-1, with a possible D match to TRBD1 (6 bases). V dropped 7 bases and J dropped 6 bases, with 7 bases sitting between them. The CDR3 loop spans 10 amino acids. In germline, CDR1 is SQVTM, CDR2 ANQGSEA. CDR3 sequence (DNA): TGCAGCGCAGGGGTCAATGAGCAGTTCTTC. This codes for CSAGVNEQFF.

This clone was observed once. The chain is built from TRBV18 and TRBJ2-6, with 7 bases aligning to TRBD1. V gave up 2 bases and J gave up 2 bases; unmatched junction bases: 0. The CDR3 contains 15 residues. Germline CDR1 reads KGHSH; CDR2 reads LQKENI. CDR3 loop: CASSPGTAGANVLTF. The CDR3 DNA follows: TGTGCCAGCTCACCAGGGACAGCTGGGGCCAACGTCCTGACTTTC. The entire variable domain, with the rest obtained from reference TRBV18 and TRBJ2-6, is as follows: NAGVMQNPRHLVRRRGQEARLRCSPMKGHSHVYWYRQLPEEGLKFMVYLQKENIIDESGMPKERFSAEFPKEGPSILRIQQVVRGDSAAYFCASSPGTAGANVLTFGAGSRLTVL.

In this sample, this clone turned up once. The chain links TRBV2 to TRBJ2-7; D remains unclear. CDR1 SNHLY and CDR2 FYNNEI come from the germline V gene. The CDR3 sequence is 12 residues long. V was shortened by 9 bases and J by 0 bases, with 9 bases between the two germline ends. The CDR3 here is CASRTDSYEQYF. DNA for the CDR3: TGTGCCAGTCGAACTGACTCCTACGAGCAGTACTTC.